A selection of T cell receptor beta chains follows, all from one sample in a study of cytotoxic CD8 clonotypes in ibrutinib-treated CLL. Sequenced by immunoSEQ multiplex PCR; TCRdb stores in-frame clones only, minus some. The sample contains about 130,000 clones, approximately 81% of which appear only once. Sequencing was performed on PBMCs, taken after 24 months of ibrutinib treatment. These receptors all stem from a human donor with chronic lymphocytic leukemia. The CDR3 runs from the conserved cysteine through the conserved F or W. D genes are given only for firm matches. Only part of the rows carry a size: once, few, many, or a class if the clone is expanded.

abundance: NA; v_gene: TRBV6-4; j_gene: TRBJ2-7; d_gene: TRBD1; CDR3aa: CARDKTGSSYEQYF; CDR3nt: TGTGCCAGGGATAAGACAGGGTCCTCCTACGAGCAGTACTTC
abundance: NA; v_gene: TRBV15; j_gene: TRBJ1-6; d_gene: NA; CDR3aa: CATRRGTSSYNSPLHF; CDR3nt: TGTGCCACCAGAAGGGGAACGAGCTCCTATAATTCACCCCTCCACTTT
abundance: NA; v_gene: TRBV5-6; j_gene: TRBJ1-6; d_gene: NA; CDR3aa: CASSLGGSYNSPLHF; CDR3nt: TGTGCCAGCAGCTTGGGGGGATCCTATAATTCACCCCTCCACTTT
abundance: NA; v_gene: TRBV7-9; j_gene: TRBJ2-4; d_gene: NA; CDR3aa: CASSEEGAKNIQYF; CDR3nt: TGTGCCAGCAGCGAGGAGGGGGCCAAAAACATTCAGTACTTC
abundance: NA; v_gene: TRBV4-3; j_gene: TRBJ1-5; d_gene: NA; CDR3aa: CASSQDPGGQPQHF; CDR3nt: TGCGCCAGCAGCCAGGACCCGGGAGGCCAGCCCCAGCATTTT
abundance: NA; v_gene: TRBV6-5; j_gene: TRBJ1-1; d_gene: TRBD1; CDR3aa: CASRVGQGRTEAFF; CDR3nt: TGTGCCAGCAGGGTAGGACAGGGAAGGACTGAAGCTTTCTTT
abundance: NA; v_gene: TRBV5-4; j_gene: TRBJ1-3; d_gene: NA; CDR3aa: CASSEDAFSGNTIYF; CDR3nt: TGTGCCAGCAGTGAGGACGCATTCTCTGGAAACACCATATATTTT
abundance: many; v_gene: TRBV6-1; j_gene: TRBJ1-1; d_gene: NA; CDR3aa: CASNRGPNTEAFF; CDR3nt: TGTGCCAGCAATCGGGGTCCGAACACTGAAGCTTTCTTT
abundance: once; v_gene: TRBV29-1; j_gene: TRBJ2-7; d_gene: NA; CDR3aa: CSVEGGGVYEQYF; CDR3nt: TGCAGCGTTGAGGGTGGTGGGGTCTACGAGCAGTACTTC
abundance: NA; v_gene: TRBV7-6; j_gene: TRBJ2-7; d_gene: TRBD1; CDR3aa: CASSGVRGPYEQYF; CDR3nt: TGTGCCAGCAGCGGGGTCAGGGGGCCCTACGAGCAGTACTTC
abundance: NA; v_gene: TRBV6-5; j_gene: TRBJ1-1; d_gene: NA; CDR3aa: CASSPGYTEAFF; CDR3nt: TGTGCCAGCAGCCCAGGCTACACTGAAGCTTTCTTT
abundance: NA; v_gene: TRBV2; j_gene: TRBJ2-4; d_gene: TRBD1; CDR3aa: CASQEQGLSNIQYF; CDR3nt: TGTGCCAGTCAAGAACAGGGGCTTTCAAACATTCAGTACTTC
abundance: NA; v_gene: TRBV5-1; j_gene: TRBJ1-6; d_gene: NA; CDR3aa: CASSLDSTKSSPLHF; CDR3nt: TGCGCCAGCAGCTTGGATTCGACAAAGAGTTCACCCCTCCACTTT
abundance: NA; v_gene: TRBV5-4; j_gene: TRBJ2-7; d_gene: NA; CDR3aa: CASSLSVVGEQYF; CDR3nt: TGTGCCAGCAGCTTGTCGGTAGTCGGCGAGCAGTACTTC
abundance: NA; v_gene: TRBV4-3; j_gene: TRBJ1-3; d_gene: NA; CDR3aa: CASSQGLGNTIYF; CDR3nt: TGCGCCAGCAGCCAAGGACTAGGAAACACCATATATTTT
abundance: NA; v_gene: TRBV4-1; j_gene: TRBJ1-6; d_gene: NA; CDR3aa: CASSQNSYNSPLHF; CDR3nt: TGCGCCAGCAGCCAGAACTCGTATAATTCACCCCTCCACTTT
abundance: NA; v_gene: TRBV5-4; j_gene: TRBJ2-7; d_gene: TRBD1; CDR3aa: CASSPGGQGQEQYF; CDR3nt: TGTGCCAGCAGCCCAGGGGGACAGGGGCAGGAGCAGTACTTC
abundance: NA; v_gene: TRBV27; j_gene: TRBJ1-1; d_gene: NA; CDR3aa: CASRRDNRAEAFF; CDR3nt: TGTGCCAGCAGAAGGGACAATCGGGCTGAAGCTTTCTTT
abundance: NA; v_gene: TRBV5-5; j_gene: TRBJ1-1; d_gene: TRBD1; CDR3aa: CASSRLRQGFTEAFF; CDR3nt: TGTGCCAGCAGCCGTTTGAGACAGGGGTTCACTGAAGCTTTCTTT
abundance: NA; v_gene: TRBV27; j_gene: TRBJ2-7; d_gene: NA; CDR3aa: CASSPDRVSYEQYF; CDR3nt: TGTGCCAGCAGTCCGGATCGGGTTTCCTACGAGCAGTACTTC
abundance: NA; v_gene: TRBV6-5; j_gene: TRBJ1-2; d_gene: NA; CDR3aa: CASSLSGANYGYTF; CDR3nt: TGTGCCAGCAGTTTATCGGGCGCTAACTATGGCTACACCTTC
abundance: NA; v_gene: TRBV5-1; j_gene: TRBJ2-7; d_gene: NA; CDR3aa: CASSLRRALNAYEQYF; CDR3nt: TGCGCCAGCAGCTTGCGTCGGGCGCTCAATGCCTACGAGCAGTACTTC
abundance: NA; v_gene: TRBV6-1; j_gene: TRBJ2-5; d_gene: NA; CDR3aa: CASRLALALETQYF; CDR3nt: TGTGCCAGCAGATTGGCGTTGGCGCTTGAGACCCAGTACTTC
abundance: NA; v_gene: TRBV7-8; j_gene: TRBJ2-2; d_gene: NA; CDR3aa: CASSLSAGPGELFF; CDR3nt: TGTGCCAGCAGCTTATCAGCAGGGCCCGGGGAGCTGTTTTTT
abundance: few; v_gene: TRBV6-1; j_gene: TRBJ1-4; d_gene: NA; CDR3aa: CASSSGLGEKLFF; CDR3nt: TGTGCCAGCAGTTCAGGTCTGGGGGAAAAACTGTTTTTT
abundance: NA; v_gene: TRBV7-9; j_gene: TRBJ2-3; d_gene: NA; CDR3aa: CASSLDVGGMIDTQYF; CDR3nt: TGTGCCAGCAGCTTAGATGTCGGGGGAATGATAGATACGCAGTATTTT
abundance: NA; v_gene: TRBV4-3; j_gene: TRBJ1-2; d_gene: TRBD1; CDR3aa: CASSQETGWNYGYTF; CDR3nt: TGCGCCAGCAGCCAAGAGACAGGGTGGAACTATGGCTACACCTTC
abundance: NA; v_gene: TRBV9; j_gene: TRBJ1-3; d_gene: NA; CDR3aa: CASSVGVRPSSGNTIYF; CDR3nt: TGTGCCAGCAGCGTAGGCGTCAGGCCTAGCTCTGGAAACACCATATATTTT
abundance: NA; v_gene: TRBV4-3; j_gene: TRBJ2-1; d_gene: NA; CDR3aa: CASSQGVSSYNEQFF; CDR3nt: TGCGCCAGCAGCCAAGGAGTGAGCTCCTACAATGAGCAGTTCTTC
abundance: NA; v_gene: TRBV9; j_gene: TRBJ2-2; d_gene: TRBD1; CDR3aa: CASSPRGFGTGIGTGELFF; CDR3nt: TGTGCCAGCAGCCCGAGAGGTTTCGGGACAGGGATCGGCACCGGGGAGCTGTTTTTT
abundance: NA; v_gene: TRBV4-1; j_gene: TRBJ1-2; d_gene: NA; CDR3aa: CASSRPGPDYTF; CDR3nt: TGCGCCAGCAGCCGACCGGGACCCGACTACACCTTC
abundance: few; v_gene: TRBV28; j_gene: TRBJ1-6; d_gene: TRBD1; CDR3aa: CASTATLGQNNSPLHF; CDR3nt: TGTGCCAGCACCGCTACCTTGGGACAGAATAATTCACCCCTCCACTTT
abundance: NA; v_gene: TRBV10-3; j_gene: TRBJ2-5; d_gene: NA; CDR3aa: CAISESTGGRETQYF; CDR3nt: TGTGCCATCAGTGAGTCGACGGGGGGCCGAGAGACCCAGTACTTC
abundance: NA; v_gene: TRBV6-5; j_gene: TRBJ2-1; d_gene: TRBD1; CDR3aa: CASRRDRGSYNEQFF; CDR3nt: TGTGCCAGCAGAAGAGACAGGGGATCCTACAATGAGCAGTTCTTC
abundance: NA; v_gene: TRBV14; j_gene: TRBJ2-1; d_gene: TRBD1; CDR3aa: CASSRAGTADNEQFF; CDR3nt: TGTGCCAGCAGCCGAGCTGGGACAGCGGACAATGAGCAGTTCTTC
abundance: once; v_gene: TRBV12-5; j_gene: TRBJ1-1; d_gene: TRBD1; CDR3aa: CASERDRDAVPNTEAFF; CDR3nt: TGTGCTAGTGAGAGGGACAGGGATGCGGTCCCGAACACTGAAGCTTTCTTT
abundance: NA; v_gene: TRBV7-2; j_gene: TRBJ2-3; d_gene: TRBD2; CDR3aa: CASSVNSAGGTDTQYF; CDR3nt: TGTGCCAGCAGCGTGAACTCAGCGGGGGGCACAGATACGCAGTATTTT
abundance: few; v_gene: TRBV18; j_gene: TRBJ1-5; d_gene: NA; CDR3aa: CASSPGGNQPQHF; CDR3nt: TGTGCCAGCTCACCCGGGGGTAATCAGCCCCAGCATTTT
abundance: NA; v_gene: TRBV27; j_gene: TRBJ2-7; d_gene: NA; CDR3aa: CASSSGLSGYEQYF; CDR3nt: TGTGCCAGCAGTTCCGGGTTGTCGGGTTACGAGCAGTACTTC
abundance: NA; v_gene: TRBV6-1; j_gene: TRBJ1-1; d_gene: TRBD1; CDR3aa: CASSEAFEGARTEAFF; CDR3nt: TGTGCCAGCAGTGAAGCTTTTGAGGGGGCTCGGACTGAAGCTTTCTTT
abundance: NA; v_gene: TRBV6-4; j_gene: TRBJ2-5; d_gene: NA; CDR3aa: CASSEAGGAGETQYF; CDR3nt: TGTGCCAGCAGTGAAGCCGGGGGCGCGGGGGAGACCCAGTACTTC
abundance: NA; v_gene: TRBV30; j_gene: TRBJ1-3; d_gene: NA; CDR3aa: CAGTSWFSGNTIYF; CDR3nt: TGTGCCGGGACCAGTTGGTTTTCTGGAAACACCATATATTTT
abundance: NA; v_gene: TRBV5-1; j_gene: TRBJ2-5; d_gene: NA; CDR3aa: CASSLAGEKMETQYF; CDR3nt: TGCGCCAGCAGCTTGGCCGGTGAGAAAATGGAGACCCAGTACTTC
abundance: few; v_gene: TRBV5-4; j_gene: TRBJ1-2; d_gene: NA; CDR3aa: CASSLGSSYGYTF; CDR3nt: TGTGCCAGCAGCTTGGGAAGTTCCTATGGCTACACCTTC
abundance: NA; v_gene: TRBV6-5; j_gene: TRBJ2-3; d_gene: NA; CDR3aa: CASSYRGAFDTQYF; CDR3nt: TGTGCCAGCAGTTATAGAGGGGCCTTTGATACGCAGTATTTT
abundance: NA; v_gene: TRBV27; j_gene: TRBJ1-1; d_gene: NA; CDR3aa: CASSFRRRDTEAFF; CDR3nt: TGTGCCAGCAGTTTCAGGAGGAGAGACACTGAAGCTTTCTTT
abundance: NA; v_gene: TRBV9; j_gene: TRBJ2-5; d_gene: NA; CDR3aa: CASSVQGVRETQYF; CDR3nt: TGTGCCAGCAGCGTGCAGGGAGTAAGGGAGACCCAGTACTTC
abundance: NA; v_gene: TRBV7-9; j_gene: TRBJ2-7; d_gene: NA; CDR3aa: CASSLARGGSSYEQYF; CDR3nt: TGTGCCAGCAGCTTAGCGCGTGGCGGATCCTCCTACGAGCAGTACTTC
abundance: NA; v_gene: TRBV18; j_gene: TRBJ2-1; d_gene: NA; CDR3aa: CASSPPPAYNEQFF; CDR3nt: TGTGCCAGCTCACCCCCGCCAGCGTACAATGAGCAGTTCTTC
abundance: NA; v_gene: TRBV5-4; j_gene: TRBJ2-2; d_gene: NA; CDR3aa: CASSSRGNTGELFF; CDR3nt: TGTGCCAGCAGCTCGCGGGGGAACACCGGGGAGCTGTTTTTT
abundance: NA; v_gene: TRBV11-3; j_gene: TRBJ1-2; d_gene: TRBD1; CDR3aa: CASSLEVGGQGAYGYTF; CDR3nt: TGTGCCAGCAGCTTAGAGGTGGGAGGACAGGGGGCATATGGCTACACCTTC
abundance: NA; v_gene: TRBV5-1; j_gene: TRBJ2-5; d_gene: TRBD2; CDR3aa: CASSWAGDQETQYF; CDR3nt: TGCGCCAGCAGCTGGGCGGGGGACCAAGAGACCCAGTACTTC
abundance: NA; v_gene: TRBV6-1; j_gene: TRBJ1-6; d_gene: NA; CDR3aa: CAAGLVYNSPLHF; CDR3nt: TGTGCGGCGGGCTTAGTCTATAATTCACCCCTCCACTTT
abundance: few; v_gene: TRBV7-2; j_gene: TRBJ1-1; d_gene: NA; CDR3aa: CASSFGLETEAFF; CDR3nt: TGTGCCAGCAGCTTTGGTCTGGAAACTGAAGCTTTCTTT
abundance: NA; v_gene: TRBV19; j_gene: TRBJ1-2; d_gene: TRBD1; CDR3aa: CASSKLTGEGYGYTF; CDR3nt: TGTGCCAGTAGTAAGCTGACAGGGGAAGGATATGGCTACACCTTC
abundance: NA; v_gene: TRBV29-1; j_gene: TRBJ1-2; d_gene: TRBD1; CDR3aa: CSVGPQGARNYGYTF; CDR3nt: TGCAGCGTTGGGCCCCAGGGGGCGAGGAACTATGGCTACACCTTC
abundance: NA; v_gene: TRBV7-3; j_gene: TRBJ2-5; d_gene: NA; CDR3aa: CASSRGRGETQYF; CDR3nt: TGTGCCAGCAGCCGAGGACGGGGGGAGACCCAGTACTTC